The 30 T cell receptor beta chains in this list originate from one sample, sequenced in a study of tissue T cells after allogeneic stem cell transplantation. Regarding time point: mouse harvest day 7 after allogeneic transplant. Mouse grafts combined 10^7 T-cell-depleted bone marrow cells with 10^6 splenic CD5+ T cells. The method was immunoSEQ multiplex PCR; TCRdb's version includes in-frame clones alone and lacks a portion of them. The table lists about 7,400 clones, about 47% of them singletons. Sequences were obtained from gut tissue. Receptors originate from a female BALB/c mouse given C57BL/6 T cells with graft-versus-host disease after an allogeneic hematopoietic cell transplant.

With regard to this clone: The gene symbols are mouse symbols. The observed sequence ends 1 residue before the CDR3 terminus, with the missing tail filled in from the germline J gene. V is TRBV23 and J is TRBJ2-2; TRBD2 is the table's D call, not checked against the DNA. Germline-derived CDR1 and CDR2 are KGHTA and FQNQQP. The CDR3 consists of 16 residues. The CDR3 reads CSSSPRDWGNTGQLYF. CDR3 bases read: TGCTCCAGCAGTCCCCGGGACTGGGGTAACACCGGGCAGCTCTAC.

On this clone itself: All gene names here are mouse names. The read finishes 1 residue shy of the CDR3 end, and the germline J gene is used to complete it. The V gene is TRBV26, the J gene TRBJ1-4; D remains unclear. Between the trimmed V and J ends, which lost 0 bases and 1 base, there was a span of 6 bases. The CDR3 spans 15 residues. CDR1 and CDR2 from the germline V gene are KGHPV and FQNQEV (reference sequence). Incomplete CDR3 DNA: TGTGCCAGCAGTCTGTCTGGCAGTTCCAACGAAAGATTATTT. Translating it yields CASSLSGSSNERLF. In full, the CDR3 reads CASSLSGSSNERLFF.

In the case of this clone: Germline and genes here are mouse. The CDR3 end lies 1 residue beyond the end of the read and is filled in from the germline J gene. This CDR3 is also generated by other DNA sequences in the sample. The V gene is TRBV16, the J gene TRBJ2-7, with 10 bases aligning to TRBD2. This CDR3 is built from 14 residues. V gave up 5 bases and J gave up 3 bases; unmatched junction bases: 4. Germline assignment: CDR1 SGHSA and CDR2 FRNQAP. The sequenced CDR3 bases are TGTGCAAGCAGCCTAACTGGGGGGGGCTATGAACAGTAC. It encodes CASSLTGGGYEQY. The complete CDR3 protein is CASSLTGGGYEQYF.

Worth noting for this clone: Germline and genes: mouse. Read data end 1 residue before the CDR3 end; the end is taken from the germline J gene. The J gene is TRBJ2-4, the V gene TRBV15, with D possibly being TRBD2 (6 bases). The CDR3 length is 13 residues. Germline CDR1 SGHND, CDR2 FRSKSL. Trimming removed 2 bases from V and 4 bases from J, with 7 bases in between. The CDR3 region is CASSLLGENTLYF. The CDR3 bases that were read are TGTGCCAGCAGTTTATTGGGGGAAAACACCTTGTAC.

Concerning this clone: Each gene name is a mouse one. The read ends 1 residue before the CDR3 terminus; that terminus is restored from the germline J gene. The gene calls are TRBV23 and TRBJ2-4; TRBD2 was called by the table and not checked on the DNA. Germline V lookup: CDR1 KGHTA, CDR2 FQNQQP. The CDR3 has 16 residues. The CDR3 loop is CSSSQSWGEVQNTLYF. The sequenced part of the CDR3 DNA is TGCTCCAGCAGTCAATCCTGGGGGGAGGTTCAAAACACCTTGTAC.

This clone has more than one count but fewer than ten. Germline and genes: mouse. Read data end 1 residue before the CDR3 end; the end is taken from the germline J gene. The V call is TRBV17, the J call TRBJ1-4, with TRBD1 matching 7 bases. This CDR3 spans 14 amino acids. The germline gives CDR1 MNHDT, CDR2 YYDKIL. J lost 1 base, V lost 5 bases, and 1 base had no gene match. Partial CDR3 DNA: TGTGCTAGCAGTGGGGACAGTTCCAACGAAAGATTATTT. Translation: CASSGDSSNERLF. The whole CDR3 reads CASSGDSSNERLFF.

In regard to this clone: Gene names follow the mouse nomenclature. The read ends 1 residue early relative to the CDR3; the germline J gene fills the gap. The chain uses TRBV20 and TRBJ2-5, with TRBD2 matching over 10 bases. The CDR3 contains 15 residues. From germline, CDR1 is GFQATS and CDR2 STVNSAI. The ends lost 0 bases at V and 2 bases at J; junction bases unmatched: 2. CDR3 sequence reads: CGARDWGGAQDTQYF. CDR3 bases read: TGTGGTGCTAGGGACTGGGGGGGCGCCCAAGACACCCAGTAC.

In the case of this clone: Gene names and germline refer to mouse. The sequence runs out 1 residue before the end of the CDR3; the remainder is reconstructed from the germline J gene. The chain joins TRBV13-2 to TRBJ2-5; 11 bases agree with TRBD2. The CDR3 runs 15 residues. From germline, CDR1 is NNHNN and CDR2 SYGAGS (reference sequence). V was clipped by 2 bases and J by 2 bases; unmatched bases: 1. CDR3 region: CASGEGLGAQDTQYF. CDR3 bases read: TGTGCCAGCGGTGAGGGACTGGGGGCCCAAGACACCCAGTAC.

This clone was found a few times. Mouse germline and gene names are used. The missing CDR3 end, 1 residue past where the read stops, is filled in from the germline J gene. The V and J genes are TRBV23 and TRBJ2-5. The V gene's germline CDR1 is KGHTA and CDR2 FQNQQP. CDR3 length: 11 residues. Incomplete CDR3 DNA: TGCTCCAGCAGTCAAGAAGACACCCAGTAC. Protein product: CSSSQEDTQY. The full CDR3 is CSSSQEDTQYF.

This clone is deemed medium-sized. The genes are named according to mouse. The read finishes 1 residue shy of the CDR3 end, and the germline J gene is used to complete it. This sequence joins TRBV19 and TRBJ2-1, with 11 bases aligning to TRBD2. Germline lookup yields CDR1 FNHDT and CDR2 SITEND (reference sequence). Trimming cost V 3 bases and J 1 base; bases outside gene matches: 3. The CDR3 length is 16 residues. CDR3 bases read: TGTGCCAGCAGTACCAGGACTGGGGGGAACTATGCTGAGCAGTTC. This gives the protein CASSTRTGGNYAEQF. Given in full, the CDR3 is CASSTRTGGNYAEQFF.

Worth noting for this clone: Gene names and germline refer to mouse. The CDR3 reads CASSLDRDEQYF. The CDR3 bases that were read are TGTGCAAGCAGCTTAGACAGGGATGAACAGTAC. The chain uses TRBV16 and TRBJ2-7; a weak D match, TRBD1 (5 bases). The read terminates 1 residue ahead of where the CDR3 ends, so the germline J gene completes it. V lost 0 bases, J lost 5 bases, and 5 bases lay in between. The CDR3 contains 12 residues. The V gene's germline CDR1 is SGHSA and CDR2 FRNQAP.

In its sample, this clone was seen once. Gene names and germline match the mouse. The CDR3 end falls 1 residue outside the read, so it is completed with the germline J gene. The chain recombines TRBV26 with TRBJ1-6; D uncertain. TRBJ1-6 is known as an ORF, though its function is uncertain. V shed 4 bases and J shed 2 bases, with 6 bases lying between them. CDR3 length equals 14 residues. The germline V gene has CDR1 KGHPV and CDR2 FQNQEV (reference sequence). CDR3 protein: CASSRGTYNSPLYF. Incomplete CDR3 DNA: TGTGCCAGCAGTCGGGGAACCTATAATTCGCCCCTCTAC.

About this clone itself: Germline and genes: mouse. CDR3 amino acids: CASSIGFSNERLFF. CDR3 bases read: TGTGCCAGCAGTATCGGATTTTCCAACGAAAGATTATTT. The chain uses TRBV19 and TRBJ1-4, with no clear D. The read is 1 residue too short to cover the CDR3 end, so that end is filled in from the germline J gene. Germline V gene lookup returns CDR1 FNHDT and CDR2 SITEND (reference sequence). The CDR3 is 14 amino acids. The V end lost 2 bases, the J end lost 0 bases, and 5 bases lay between the germline ends.

In regard to this clone: The germline and genes are mouse ones. Read coverage stops 1 residue before the CDR3 terminus; the germline J gene supplies the remainder. The V and J genes are TRBV23 and TRBJ2-5; the table's D call, TRBD1, was not checked against the DNA. This CDR3 has 14 residues. Per germline, CDR1 KGHTA and CDR2 FQNQQP. CDR3 sequence: CSSSPWDKRDTQYF. The sequenced CDR3 bases are TGCTCCAGCAGTCCCTGGGACAAGAGGGACACCCAGTAC.

As to this clone: The gene names given are mouse names. Coverage ceases 1 residue before the CDR3 finishes, and the germline J gene fills in the end. The J gene is TRBJ1-4, the V gene TRBV26, with 7 nucleotides matching TRBD1. Trimming removed 6 bases from V and 7 bases from J; junction bases left unmatched: 8. The CDR3 has 14 amino acids. In germline, CDR1 is KGHPV, CDR2 FQNQEV (reference sequence). CDR3 sequence reads: CASSPKTGIERLFF. The CDR3 DNA, read in part, is TGTGCCAGCAGCCCCAAGACAGGGATCGAAAGATTATTT.

This clone showed up just a few times. Genes here carry mouse names. Read coverage stops 1 residue before the CDR3 terminus; the germline J gene supplies the remainder. The chain is built from TRBV12-2 and TRBJ1-3; TRBD1 matches 12 bases. V gave up 4 bases and J gave up 2 bases; unmatched junction bases: 5. The CDR3 has 16 residues. In germline, CDR1 is SGHLS, CDR2 HYDKME. This CDR3 is CASSPGQGAPGNTLYF. Incomplete CDR3 DNA: TGTGCCAGCTCCCCGGGACAGGGGGCGCCTGGAAATACGCTCTAT.

Comments on this clone: Gene names follow the mouse nomenclature. The CDR3 is cut off 1 residue early in the read; its end comes from the germline J gene. The chain combines TRBV15 with TRBJ2-2, with D maybe TRBD2 (7 bases). This CDR3 is 15 amino acids long. Germline values: CDR1 SGHND, CDR2 FRSKSL. The V end lost 4 bases, the J end lost 4 bases, and 13 bases lay between the germline ends. The chain's CDR3 is CASSWLGASTGQLYF. The DNA read from the CDR3 is TGTGCCAGCAGTTGGCTGGGGGCAAGCACCGGGCAGCTCTAC.

The table lists this clone with a count of one. Germline and genes: mouse. The CDR3 goes on 1 residue after the read ends, and that part is filled in from the germline J gene. The rearrangement links TRBV26 to TRBJ2-1, with D possibly being TRBD1 (5 bases). Germline values: CDR1 KGHPV, CDR2 FQNQEV (reference sequence). V was trimmed by 4 bases and J by 7 bases, leaving 5 bases between them. The CDR3 is 11 amino acids. The covered CDR3 bases are TGTGCCAGCAGTCAGGGGGCTGAGCAGTTC. Encoded protein: CASSQGAEQF. The CDR3 as a whole reads CASSQGAEQFF.

This clone has a handful of counts. Genes and germline come from the mouse. Read sequence stops 1 residue before the CDR3 end, and the germline J gene provides the missing end. The chain uses TRBV16 and TRBJ2-3, with TRBD1 matching over 7 bases. With V trimmed by 4 bases and J by 0 bases, 4 bases remained unmatched. This CDR3 contains 15 residues. Germline values: CDR1 SGHSA, CDR2 FRNQAP. The CDR3 here is CASSSTGSSAETLYF. The covered CDR3 bases are TGTGCAAGCAGCTCGACAGGGTCTAGTGCAGAAACGCTGTAT.

In regard to this clone: All gene names here are mouse names. The missing CDR3 end, 1 residue past where the read stops, is filled in from the germline J gene. V is TRBV4 and J is TRBJ1-1; 9 bases are a match to TRBD1. V was clipped by 4 bases and J by 1 base; unmatched bases: 4. CDR1 and CDR2 (germline): LGHDT, YNNKQL (reference sequence). CDR3 length equals 15 residues. This CDR3 reads CASSSLDRGNTEVFF. CDR3 DNA (partial): TGTGCCAGCAGCTCCTTGGACAGGGGGAACACAGAAGTCTTC.

Concerning this clone itself: Mouse gene names and germline throughout. The CDR3 end falls 1 residue outside the read, so it is completed with the germline J gene. The chain recombines TRBV12-2 with TRBJ2-7; unclear D gene. The V gene's germline CDR1 is SGHLS and CDR2 HYDKME. Trimming shortened V by 1 base and J by 1 base, and 10 bases separated the two germline ends. The CDR3 is 14 amino acids. The sequenced part of the CDR3 DNA is TGTGCCAGCTCTCTGGAGGGCGCATCCTATGAACAGTAC. Protein product: CASSLEGASYEQY. In full, the CDR3 is CASSLEGASYEQYF. The whole variable domain, filled in from reference TRBV12-2 and TRBJ2-7, reads NSGVVQSPRYIIKGKGERSILKCIPISGHLSVAWYQQTQGQELKFFIQHYDKMERDKGNLPSRFSVQQFDDYHSEMNMSALELEDSAVYFCASSLEGASYEQYFGPGTRLTVL.

On this clone itself: These gene names are mouse names. Read data end 1 residue before the CDR3 end; the end is taken from the germline J gene. V gene TRBV19 combines with J gene TRBJ2-5; TRBD1 aligns across 8 bases. V lost 2 bases and J lost 5; bases outside the gene matches: 1. This CDR3 is 13 amino acids long. CDR1 is FNHDT, CDR2 SITEND, per germline (reference sequence). The CDR3 DNA, read in part, is TGTGCCAGCAGTATCAGGGGGCGAGACACCCAGTAC. Translation: CASSIRGRDTQY. The CDR3, in full, reads CASSIRGRDTQYF.

As for this clone: Gene names and germline refer to mouse. The read finishes 1 residue shy of the CDR3 end, and the germline J gene is used to complete it. This chain uses TRBV26 with TRBJ1-6; D gene uncertain. TRBJ1-6 is designated an ORF whose function remains uncertain. This CDR3 contains 14 residues. V lost 4 bases and J 0 bases, leaving 4 bases between the germline ends. Germline CDR1 and CDR2: KGHPV and FQNQEV (reference sequence). The covered CDR3 bases are TGTGCCAGCAGTCACAGTTCCTATAATTCGCCCCTCTAC. It encodes CASSHSSYNSPLY. In full, the CDR3 is CASSHSSYNSPLYF.

This clone was seen once. All gene names here are mouse names. The read terminates 1 residue ahead of where the CDR3 ends, so the germline J gene completes it. The J gene is TRBJ2-3, the V gene TRBV3; no reliable D call. Germline V lookup: CDR1 SNHLY, CDR2 FYNGKV (reference sequence). V shed 4 bases and J shed 3 bases, with 5 bases lying between them. The CDR3 length is 12 residues. CDR3 protein: CASSSKAETLYF. The sequenced part of the CDR3 DNA is TGTGCCAGCAGCTCGAAGGCAGAAACGCTGTAT. The full variable domain, its missing parts supplied by reference TRBV3 and TRBJ2-3, is GPKVLQIPSHQIIDMGQMVTLNCDPVSNHLYFYWYKQILGQQMEFLVNFYNGKVMEKSKLFKDQFSVERPDGSYFTLKIQPTALEDSAVYFCASSSKAETLYFGSGTRLTVL.

As concerns this clone: Gene and germline names: mouse. The read gets to within 1 residue of the CDR3 end, and the germline J gene fills in the rest. The chain employs TRBV23 and TRBJ1-1; the D call in the table, TRBD1, was not verified against the DNA. Germline CDR1 reads KGHTA; CDR2 reads FQNQQP. The CDR3 runs 13 residues. The CDR3: CSSRARGDTEVFF. CDR3 bases read: TGCTCCAGCAGGGCCAGGGGCGACACAGAAGTCTTC.

In its sample, this clone was seen a few times. Mouse gene names and germline throughout. The sequenced fragment ends 1 residue before the CDR3 boundary, so the rest is inferred from the germline J gene. The chain recombines TRBV2 with TRBJ2-4; TRBD2 aligns across 10 bases. The CDR3 consists of 17 residues. The V and J ends lost 3 bases and 0 bases, in that order; junction bases with no gene match: 6. Germline V lookup: CDR1 LGHNA, CDR2 YSYQKL. The CDR3 bases that were read are TGTGCCAGCAGCCATCCCGGGACTGGGGTAAGTCAAAACACCTTGTAC. Encoded protein: CASSHPGTGVSQNTLY. The complete CDR3 protein is CASSHPGTGVSQNTLYF.

This clone showed up just a few times. Genes here carry mouse names. The sequenced fragment ends 1 residue before the CDR3 boundary, so the rest is inferred from the germline J gene. At the DNA level, this CDR3 is encoded by other sequences in the same sample as well. V and J are TRBV26 and TRBJ2-5; 7 positions agree with TRBD1. The CDR3 contains 13 residues. Germline V gene lookup returns CDR1 KGHPV and CDR2 FQNQEV (reference sequence). Trimming removed 5 bases from V and 5 bases from J; junction bases left unmatched: 4. The part of the CDR3 DNA that was read is TGTGCCAGCAGTAGGGACAGAGGAGACACCCAGTAC. Its translation is CASSRDRGDTQY. The whole CDR3 region reads CASSRDRGDTQYF.

This clone appeared once. Gene names refer to mouse genes. The read terminates 1 residue ahead of where the CDR3 ends, so the germline J gene completes it. The chain couples TRBV5 to TRBJ2-5; D is possibly TRBD2 (6 bases). The V gene lost 0 bases and the J gene lost 0 bases, with 7 bases spanning the gap. Germline CDR1 and CDR2: LGHNA and YNLKQL (reference sequence). There are 15 residues in the CDR3. The CDR3 protein is CASSQDGGNQDTQYF. The DNA read from the CDR3 is TGTGCCAGCAGCCAAGATGGGGGTAACCAAGACACCCAGTAC.

Concerning this clone itself: Gene names and germline refer to mouse. The read finishes 1 residue shy of the CDR3 end, and the germline J gene is used to complete it. The rearrangement links TRBV26 to TRBJ2-7; D not resolved. Trimming pared 3 bases from V and 3 bases from J, leaving 9 bases between. The length of the CDR3 is 13 residues. CDR1 is KGHPV and CDR2 is FQNQEV in the germline V gene (reference sequence). CDR3 residues: CASSLTRDYEQYF. The sequenced CDR3 bases are TGTGCCAGCAGTCTTACGAGGGACTATGAACAGTAC.

For this clone: The germline and genes are mouse ones. With the read ending 1 residue before the CDR3 end, the germline J gene is used to fill in that end. This chain uses TRBV20 with TRBJ2-1; 8 positions match TRBD2. The germline V gene has CDR1 GFQATS and CDR2 STVNSAI. With V trimmed by 3 bases and J by 3 bases, 1 base remained unmatched. The CDR3 is made up of 13 amino acids. CDR3 residues: CGASTGGYAEQFF. The covered CDR3 bases are TGTGGTGCTAGTACTGGGGGCTATGCTGAGCAGTTC.